This T cell receptor (beta chain) derives from a study of response to subunit inactivated influenza vaccine. Study-wide results and limits: Authors suggested each seasonal influenza vaccination recruits few new T cells.

V lost 4 bases to trimming and J lost 4 bases, with 13 bases between them. Germline V gene sequence: CDR1 DFQATT, CDR2 SNEGSKA (reference sequence). The CDR3 is 14 amino acids. This clonotype was observed a few times. Its antigen remains unknown. One entry per CDR3 protein results from TCRdb running MiXCR on the RT-PCR reads. The sample has fewer than 650,000 distinct CDR3 sequences, around 13% seen once. The sequence derives from a middle-aged man who received an inactivated influenza vaccine. The sequencing used PBMCs from blood, collected about 40 days after vaccination. The chain is built from TRBV20-1 and TRBJ2-2; a possible D gene is TRBD2 (6 bases). The CDR3 coding sequence is TGCAGTGCTATCCACCGGGAGATCACCGGGGAGCTGTTTTTT. Translation gives CSAIHREITGELFF.